The 10 T cell receptor beta chains below were found in one sample sequenced in a study of human thymus T cells. Sequencing used immunoSEQ multiplex PCR; TCRdb keeps in-frame clones, though not all of them. The table includes 100,000 to 150,000 clones, over 85% detected once. Thymic tissue was derived from resections collected during corrective heart surgery. Sequenced input: thymus tissue. These receptor sequences come from a boy in the first two years of life with a congenital heart defect but otherwise immunologically healthy.

The gene calls are TRBV6-4 and TRBJ2-5; the match to TRBD1 covers 7 bases. This CDR3 is built from 14 residues. In germline, CDR1 is MRHNA, CDR2 SNTAGT. With 9 bases clipped from V and 5 bases from J, the junction kept 12 bases outside the gene matches. CDR3 in DNA: TGTGCCAGGCCCTCCGACAGGGTGAACGAGACCCAGTACTTC. It is translated as CARPSDRVNETQYF.

The V and J genes are TRBV2 and TRBJ1-1; D uncertain. With 4 bases removed from V and 1 base from J, the gap between germline ends came to 10 bases. Germline CDR1 reads SNHLY; CDR2 reads FYNNEI. This CDR3 contains 14 residues. CDR3 in amino acids: CASSGPHKNTEAFF. The CDR3 bases are TGTGCCAGCAGTGGTCCACATAAGAACACTGAAGCTTTCTTT.

V and J are TRBV5-3 and TRBJ2-7, with 7 bases identical to TRBD1. TRBV5-3 is given ORF status, its function remaining uncertain. V shed 3 bases, J shed 2 bases, and the junction held 17 bases outside the gene matches. The CDR3 extends over 18 amino acids. The CDR3 loop is CARSWEKRGQTTPYEQYF. Here the CDR3 DNA reads TGTGCCAGAAGCTGGGAAAAAAGGGGGCAAACGACCCCCTACGAGCAGTACTTC.

The rearrangement uses TRBV6-1 and TRBJ2-3; the match to TRBD1 covers 7 bases. J lost 5 bases, V lost 4 bases, and 15 bases had no gene match. The germline gives CDR1 MNHNS, CDR2 SASEGT. The CDR3 spans 17 residues. CDR3 sequence reads: CASSVLRGGAGVDTQYF. CDR3 DNA sequence: TGTGCCAGCAGTGTGCTGAGAGGGGGCGCAGGGGTAGATACGCAGTATTTT.

V and J are TRBV10-1 and TRBJ2-1, with 12 bases that match TRBD2. Germline V CDR1 and CDR2: WNHNN, SYGVQD (reference sequence). V lost 5 bases and J lost 0; bases outside the gene matches: 5. The CDR3 has 17 residues. CDR3 loop: CASSPGLAGSSYNEQFF. The CDR3 region has the DNA TGCGCCAGCAGTCCTGGACTAGCGGGGAGCTCCTACAATGAGCAGTTCTTC.

This clone has a handful of counts. The chain links TRBV20-1 to TRBJ1-1, with D unresolved. The CDR3 has 11 amino acids. Germline V CDR1 and CDR2: DFQATT, SNEGSKA (reference sequence). Trimming took off 6 bases at V and 3 bases at J, with 8 bases between the two ends. CDR3 in amino acids: CSAWWDTEAFF. For the CDR3, the DNA is TGCAGTGCCTGGTGGGACACTGAAGCTTTCTTT.

The V call is TRBV7-2, the J call TRBJ1-2; D ambiguous. The CDR3 length is 18 residues. V dropped 1 base and J dropped 4 bases, with 22 bases sitting between them. Germline CDR1 and CDR2: SGHTA and FQGNSA. The CDR3 bases are TGTGCCAGCAGCTTAGTAACTCGGAAGGCTCTCAGTATCTATGGCTACACCTTC. Translated, it gives CASSLVTRKALSIYGYTF. The full variable domain, with the rest looked up from reference TRBV7-2 and TRBJ1-2, is GAGVSQSPSNKVTEKGKDVELRCDPISGHTALYWYRQSLGQGLEFLIYFQGNSAPDKSGLPSDRFSAERTGGSVSTLTIQRTQQEDSAVYLCASSLVTRKALSIYGYTFGSGTRLTVV.

This clone turned up a few times. The V and J genes are TRBV30 and TRBJ1-2, with a tentative D call TRBD1 (6 bases). Trimming cost V 1 base and J 3 bases, with 15 bases left between them. The CDR3 has 15 residues. Germline loops: CDR1 GTSNPN, CDR2 SVGIG (reference sequence). This CDR3 reads CAWSALGGPYYGYTF. As DNA, the CDR3 is TGTGCCTGGAGTGCGTTGGGGGGGCCGTACTATGGCTACACCTTC.

The chain combines TRBV4-1 with TRBJ1-4; 8 positions match TRBD1. This CDR3 comprises 16 residues. J was trimmed by 6 bases and V by 0 bases; bases with no gene match: 6. The germline CDR1 and CDR2 sequences are MGHRA and YSYEKL. CDR3 DNA sequence: TGCGCCAGCAGCCAAGAGGGCCAGGGGGCGGATGAAAAACTGTTTTTT. Translating it yields CASSQEGQGADEKLFF.

J is TRBJ2-1 and V is TRBV5-4; TRBD1 agrees at 9 bases. This CDR3 spans 16 amino acids. Germline V CDR1 and CDR2: SGHNT, YYREEE (reference sequence). The trim removed 4 bases at V and 5 bases at J, leaving 10 bases unmatched. Written as DNA, the CDR3 is TGTGCCAGCAGCATATACAGGGGGCAGGGGGACAATGAGCAGTTCTTC. Its protein is CASSIYRGQGDNEQFF.